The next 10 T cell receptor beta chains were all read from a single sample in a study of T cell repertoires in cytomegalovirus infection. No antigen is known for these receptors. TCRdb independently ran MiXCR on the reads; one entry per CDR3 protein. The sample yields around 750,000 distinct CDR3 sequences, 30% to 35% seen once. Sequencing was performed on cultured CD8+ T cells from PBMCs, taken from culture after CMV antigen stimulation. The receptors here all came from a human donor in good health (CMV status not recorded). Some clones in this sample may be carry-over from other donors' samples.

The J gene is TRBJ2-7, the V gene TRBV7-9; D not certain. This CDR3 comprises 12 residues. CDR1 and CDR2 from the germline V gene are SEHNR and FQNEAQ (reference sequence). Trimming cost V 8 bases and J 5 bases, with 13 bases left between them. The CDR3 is CASGSSPDEQYF. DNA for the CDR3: TGTGCCAGCGGGTCCTCACCAGACGAGCAGTACTTC. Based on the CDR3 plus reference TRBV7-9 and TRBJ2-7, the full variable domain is DTGVSQNPRHKITKRGQNVTFRCDPISEHNRLYWYRQTLGQGPEFLTYFQNEAQLEKSRLLSDRFSAERPKGSFSTLEIQRTEQGDSAMYLCASGSSPDEQYFGPGTRLTVT.

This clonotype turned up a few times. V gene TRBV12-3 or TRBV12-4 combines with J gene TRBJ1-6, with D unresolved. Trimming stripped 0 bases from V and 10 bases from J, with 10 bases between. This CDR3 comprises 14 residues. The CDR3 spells CASSLAGLHSPLHF. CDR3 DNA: TGTGCCAGCAGTTTAGCAGGGCTACACTCACCCCTCCACTTT.

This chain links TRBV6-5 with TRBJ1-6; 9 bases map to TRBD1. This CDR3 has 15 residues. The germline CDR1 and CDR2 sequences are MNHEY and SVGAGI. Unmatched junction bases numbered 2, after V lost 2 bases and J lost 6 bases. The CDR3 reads CASSYGGQGNSPLHF. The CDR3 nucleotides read TGTGCCAGCAGTTACGGGGGACAGGGTAATTCACCCCTCCACTTT.

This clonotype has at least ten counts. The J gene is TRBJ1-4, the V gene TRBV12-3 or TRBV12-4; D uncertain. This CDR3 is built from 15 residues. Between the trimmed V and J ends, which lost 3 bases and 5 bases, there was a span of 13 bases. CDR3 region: CASSFSRRKNEKLFF. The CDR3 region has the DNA TGTGCCAGCAGTTTTAGTAGACGGAAAAATGAAAAACTGTTTTTT.

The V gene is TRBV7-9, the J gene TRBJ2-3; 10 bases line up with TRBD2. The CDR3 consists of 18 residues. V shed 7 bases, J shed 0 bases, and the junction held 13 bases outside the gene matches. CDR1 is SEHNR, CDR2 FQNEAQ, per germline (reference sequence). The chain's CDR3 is CASNNSGGYRTSTDTQYF. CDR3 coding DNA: TGTGCCAGCAACAATAGCGGGGGGTACCGAACAAGCACAGATACGCAGTATTTT.

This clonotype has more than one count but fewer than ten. The CDR3 loop is CASSAGLAGPLTDTQYF. CDR3 bases: TGTGCCAGCAGTGCCGGACTAGCGGGGCCTCTCACAGATACGCAGTATTTT. V is TRBV6-1 and J is TRBJ2-3; TRBD2 aligns across 12 bases. The CDR3 is 17 amino acids. The junction had 7 bases not matched to a gene; V was cut back by 4 bases and J by 2 bases. Germline-derived CDR1 and CDR2 are MNHNS and SASEGT.

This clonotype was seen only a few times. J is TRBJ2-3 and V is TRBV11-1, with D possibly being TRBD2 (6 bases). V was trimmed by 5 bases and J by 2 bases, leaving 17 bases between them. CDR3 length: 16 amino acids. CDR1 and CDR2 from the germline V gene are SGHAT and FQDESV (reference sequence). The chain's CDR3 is CASSGGERGFTDTQYF. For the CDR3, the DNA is TGTGCCAGCAGCGGCGGGGAAAGGGGATTCACAGATACGCAGTATTTT. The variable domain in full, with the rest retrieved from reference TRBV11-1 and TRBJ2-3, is EAEVAQSPRYKITEKSQAVAFWCDPISGHATLYWYRQILGQGPELLVQFQDESVVDDSQLPKDRFSAERLKGVDSTLKIQPAELGDSAMYLCASSGGERGFTDTQYFGPGTRLTVL.

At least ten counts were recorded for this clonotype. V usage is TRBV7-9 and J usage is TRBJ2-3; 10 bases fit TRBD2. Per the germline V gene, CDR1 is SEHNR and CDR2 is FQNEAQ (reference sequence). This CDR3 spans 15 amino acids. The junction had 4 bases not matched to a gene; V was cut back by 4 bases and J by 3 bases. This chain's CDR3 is CASSSMTSGTDTQYF. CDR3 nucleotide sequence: TGTGCCAGCAGCTCGATGACTAGCGGGACAGATACGCAGTATTTT.

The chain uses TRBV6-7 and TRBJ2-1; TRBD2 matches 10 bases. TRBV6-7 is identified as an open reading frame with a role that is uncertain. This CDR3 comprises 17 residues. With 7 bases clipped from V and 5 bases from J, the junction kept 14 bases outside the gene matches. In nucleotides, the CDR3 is TGTGCCAGCACCTTACTCGAGAAACTAGCGGGGCACAATGAGCAGTTCTTC. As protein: CASTLLEKLAGHNEQFF.

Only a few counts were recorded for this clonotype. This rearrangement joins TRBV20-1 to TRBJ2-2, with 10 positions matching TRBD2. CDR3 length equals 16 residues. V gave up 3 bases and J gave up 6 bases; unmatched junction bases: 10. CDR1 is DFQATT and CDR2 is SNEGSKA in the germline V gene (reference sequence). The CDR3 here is CSASFSGGLLPGELFF. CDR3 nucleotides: TGCAGTGCTAGTTTTAGCGGGGGGCTCCTTCCCGGGGAGCTGTTTTTT.